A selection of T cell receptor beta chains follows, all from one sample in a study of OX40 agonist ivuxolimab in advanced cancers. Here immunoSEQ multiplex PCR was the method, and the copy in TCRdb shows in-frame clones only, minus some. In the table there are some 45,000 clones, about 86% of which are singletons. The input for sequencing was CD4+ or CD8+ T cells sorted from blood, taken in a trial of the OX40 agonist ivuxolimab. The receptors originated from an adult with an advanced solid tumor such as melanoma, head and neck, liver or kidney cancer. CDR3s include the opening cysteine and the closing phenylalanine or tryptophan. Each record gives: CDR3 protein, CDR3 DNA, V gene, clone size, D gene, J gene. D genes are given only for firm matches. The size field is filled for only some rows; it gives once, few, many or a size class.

CASSVSGQALNYGYTF,TGTGCCAGCAGCGTAAGTGGACAAGCTCTTAACTATGGCTACACCTTC,TRBV9,-,-,TRBJ1-2
CASSLTRGDTQYF,TGCGCCAGCAGCTTGACGCGGGGAGATACGCAGTATTTT,TRBV5-1,once,-,TRBJ2-3
CASSKQQGASTDTQYF,TGTGCCAGCAGTAAACAACAGGGGGCAAGCACAGATACGCAGTATTTT,TRBV6-4,-,TRBD1,TRBJ2-3
CASSADRGRTETQYF,TGTGCCAGCAGCGCTGACAGGGGGCGAACGGAGACCCAGTACTTC,TRBV7-2,-,TRBD1,TRBJ2-5
CASSLGGTNEKLFF,TGTGCCAGCAGCTTAGGGGGGACTAATGAAAAACTGTTTTTT,TRBV7-2,-,-,TRBJ1-4
CASSQDRTNEKLFF,TGTGCCAGCAGCCAAGATAGGACTAATGAAAAACTGTTTTTT,TRBV4-2,-,-,TRBJ1-4
CASSLGESGELFF,TGTGCCAGCAGCTTAGGGGAATCCGGGGAGCTGTTTTTT,TRBV7-9,-,-,TRBJ2-2
CASSLTTGSYEQYF,TGTGCCAGCAGTTTAACCACAGGCTCCTACGAGCAGTACTTC,TRBV28,-,-,TRBJ2-7
CASSLAGRLTGELFF,TGTGCCAGCAGCTTGGCTGGGAGGCTGACCGGGGAGCTGTTTTTT,TRBV5-4,-,-,TRBJ2-2
CASSHSTSGRYNEQFF,TGTGCCAGCAGCCACTCGACTAGCGGGCGTTACAATGAGCAGTTCTTC,TRBV7-8,-,TRBD2,TRBJ2-1
CASSQATGSGGHLAKNIQYF,TGCGCCAGCAGCCAAGCTACGGGTTCCGGGGGACACTTAGCCAAAAACATTCAGTACTTC,TRBV4-1,-,-,TRBJ2-4
CASTGGESYNSPLHF,TGCGCCAGCACTGGGGGGGAATCCTATAATTCACCCCTCCACTTT,TRBV5-1,once,-,TRBJ1-6
CASSLQGRGNTIYF,TGTGCCAGCAGCTTACAGGGGAGAGGAAACACCATATATTTT,TRBV5-4,-,TRBD1,TRBJ1-3
CASSTAPGDGTSGYF,TGTGCCAGTAGTACGGCTCCGGGGGACGGGACTAGTGGTTATTTT,TRBV19,-,TRBD2,TRBJ2-3
CASSFLLGGTDTQYF,TGTGCCAGCAGTTTCCTGCTAGGGGGCACAGATACGCAGTATTTT,TRBV27,-,-,TRBJ2-3
CASSWDYPPTDTQYF,TGTGCCAGCAGCTGGGACTATCCCCCCACAGATACGCAGTATTTT,TRBV7-9,-,TRBD2,TRBJ2-3
CASSSVTGSLSYNSPLHF,TGCGCCAGCAGCTCAGTTACAGGGTCCCTCTCCTATAATTCACCCCTCCACTTT,TRBV5-1,-,-,TRBJ1-6
CASSLFPPPIKLFF,TGTGCCAGCAGCTTATTCCCCCCCCCTATAAAACTGTTTTTT,TRBV7-9,-,-,TRBJ1-4
CASSVQVGYEQYF,TGTGCCAGCAGCGTACAGGTTGGCTACGAGCAGTACTTC,TRBV5-4,-,-,TRBJ2-7
CAISEYAPWDTQYF,TGTGCCATCAGTGAGTATGCCCCCTGGGATACGCAGTATTTT,TRBV10-3,-,-,TRBJ2-3
CASTKYSLTSYEQYF,TGTGCCAGCACGAAATACAGTCTAACTTCCTACGAGCAGTACTTC,TRBV6-1,-,-,TRBJ2-7
CASSVDRGNEQFF,TGTGCCAGCAGCGTAGATCGGGGGAATGAGCAGTTCTTC,TRBV9,-,-,TRBJ2-1
CASSETPGQQTYF,TGTGCCAGCAGTGAAACTCCGGGCCAACAGACGTACTTC,TRBV6-1,-,-,TRBJ2-4
CAWSVLGKPNEKLFF,TGTGCCTGGAGTGTATTGGGGAAGCCAAATGAAAAACTGTTTTTT,TRBV30,-,-,TRBJ1-4
CASSKLAGGGEQYF,TGTGCCAGCTCAAAACTAGCGGGAGGAGGGGAGCAGTACTTC,TRBV18,-,TRBD2,TRBJ2-5
CATSRDRGGGNQPQHF,TGTGCCACCAGCAGAGATAGGGGTGGGGGCAATCAGCCCCAGCATTTT,TRBV15,-,-,TRBJ1-5
CASKETDYNSPLHF,TGTGCCAGCAAGGAGACGGATTATAATTCACCCCTCCACTTT,TRBV6-5,-,-,TRBJ1-6
CASSLAGRIGQFF,TGTGCCAGCAGCCTGGCGGGCAGGATCGGGCAGTTCTTC,TRBV5-8,-,-,TRBJ2-1
CASSYKVGELFF,TGTGCCAGCAGTTACAAAGTCGGGGAGCTGTTTTTT,TRBV6-6,once,-,TRBJ2-2
CASSEVWEGGNQPQHF,TGTGCCAGCAGTGAAGTCTGGGAGGGAGGCAATCAGCCCCAGCATTTT,TRBV2,-,-,TRBJ1-5
CASSPTRGGDHGETQYF,TGTGCCAGCAGCCCAACGCGAGGGGGGGACCACGGAGAGACCCAGTACTTC,TRBV9,-,-,TRBJ2-5
CASSLESSGGPYEQYF,TGTGCCAGCAGCTTAGAGTCTAGCGGGGGGCCCTACGAGCAGTACTTC,TRBV7-2,-,TRBD2,TRBJ2-7